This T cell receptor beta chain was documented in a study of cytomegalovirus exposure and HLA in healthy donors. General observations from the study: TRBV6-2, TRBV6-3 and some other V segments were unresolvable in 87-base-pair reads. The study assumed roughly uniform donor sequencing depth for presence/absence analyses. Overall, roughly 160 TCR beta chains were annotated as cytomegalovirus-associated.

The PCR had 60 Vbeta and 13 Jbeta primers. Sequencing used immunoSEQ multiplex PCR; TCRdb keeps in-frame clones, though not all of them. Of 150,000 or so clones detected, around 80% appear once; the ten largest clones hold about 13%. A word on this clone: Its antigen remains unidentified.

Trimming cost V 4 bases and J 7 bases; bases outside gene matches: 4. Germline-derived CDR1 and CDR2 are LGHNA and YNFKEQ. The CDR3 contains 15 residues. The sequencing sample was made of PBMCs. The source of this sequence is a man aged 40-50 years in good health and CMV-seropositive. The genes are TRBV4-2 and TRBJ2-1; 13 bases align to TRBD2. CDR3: CASSPGLAGVNEQFF. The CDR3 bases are TGTGCCAGCAGCCCCGGACTAGCGGGAGTGAATGAGCAGTTCTTC.